The 19 T cell receptor beta chains below all came from one sample that was sequenced in a study of T cells in Graves' hyperthyroidism and ophthalmopathy. Template material for amplifying TCR beta CDR3 regions consisted of RNA transcripts. The HTBI primer set served for first-round RT-PCR of the TCR CDR3. TCRdb analysed the multiplex PCR reads with MiXCR anew, one entry per CDR3 protein. This sample has some 570,000 distinct CDR3 sequences, with approximately 14% found just once. The specimen sequenced was blood. Receptors originate from a woman younger than 35 with Graves' ophthalmopathy.

Comment on this clonotype: A much larger clone lies a single base off, so this may be a read error. The rearrangement links TRBV9 to TRBJ2-7, with D unclear. The length of the CDR3 is 13 residues. Germline assignment: CDR1 SGDLS and CDR2 YYNGEE. The CDR3 reads CTSSVNGYYEQYF. The CDR3 nucleotides read TGTACCAGCAGCGTCAACGGATACTACGAGCAGTACTTC.

This clonotype was recorded at least ten times. The CDR3 region has the DNA TGTGCCTGGAACGCAGGGTCATACGAGCAGTACTTC. The encoded protein is CAWNAGSYEQYF. The chain has TRBV30 and TRBJ2-7; a weak D match, TRBD1 (5 bases). Trimming removed 4 bases from V and 4 bases from J, with 11 bases in between. Germline assignment: CDR1 GTSNPN and CDR2 SVGIG (reference sequence). The CDR3 has 12 amino acids.

This clonotype was counted at least ten times. The chain carries TRBV7-8 and TRBJ1-1, with TRBD1 matching 9 bases. The CDR3 extends over 15 amino acids. The V segment lost 4 bases and the J segment 5 bases; nucleotides outside the gene matches: 8. CDR1 SGHVS and CDR2 FQNEAQ come from the germline V gene. The CDR3 DNA sequence: TGTGCCAGCAGCTCGGAGACAGGGGGAGGTACTGAAGCTTTCTTT. Amino acid sequence: CASSSETGGGTEAFF.

This clonotype has ten or more counts. The chain joins TRBV6-5 to TRBJ2-5; 7 bases line up with TRBD2. Looked up from germline, CDR1 is MNHEY and CDR2 is SVGAGI. The CDR3 consists of 15 residues. The trim removed 0 bases at V and 2 bases at J, leaving 3 bases unmatched. CDR3: CASSYSWGGQETQYF. DNA for the CDR3: TGTGCCAGCAGTTACTCGTGGGGGGGACAAGAGACCCAGTACTTC.

This clonotype was detected ten times or more. The rearrangement uses TRBV12-3 or TRBV12-4 and TRBJ2-3, with D perhaps being TRBD1 or TRBD2 (5 bases each). This CDR3 contains 16 residues. Trimming stripped 6 bases from V and 2 bases from J, with 18 bases between. CDR3 nucleotide sequence: TGTGCCAGCAGCTTGGGGCACGGAGGTATCACAGATACGCAGTATTTT. Translation: CASSLGHGGITDTQYF.

The rearrangement uses TRBV24-1 and TRBJ2-3, with D maybe TRBD2 (5 bases). The V gene's germline CDR1 is KGHDR and CDR2 SFDVKD. V lost 4 bases and J 5 bases, leaving 12 bases between the germline ends. The CDR3 is made up of 14 amino acids. This CDR3 is CATSDPRGGDTQYF. CDR3 DNA: TGTGCCACCAGTGACCCCCGCGGAGGAGATACGCAGTATTTT.

The chain has TRBV7-2 and TRBJ2-1; 13 bases agree with TRBD2. With 6 bases clipped from V and 0 bases from J, the junction kept 8 bases outside the gene matches. Germline-derived CDR1 and CDR2 are SGHTA and FQGNSA. This CDR3 spans 18 amino acids. CDR3 loop: CASSPGLAGKSSYNEQFF. In DNA, the CDR3 is TGTGCCAGCAGTCCGGGACTAGCGGGAAAGTCCTCCTACAATGAGCAGTTCTTC.

This clonotype was picked up many times. This sequence joins TRBV7-3 and TRBJ1-1, with 7 positions matching TRBD1. Losses at the gene ends were 5 bases for V and 0 bases for J; bases not matched to a gene: 3. The CDR3 totals 14 residues. Per germline, CDR1 SGHTA and CDR2 FQGTGA. The DNA for the CDR3 is TGTGCCAGCAGCCTGACAGGGTTGAACACTGAAGCTTTCTTT. It is translated as CASSLTGLNTEAFF.

The chain uses TRBV20-1 and TRBJ2-5; 10 bases agree with TRBD2. The CDR3 spans 17 residues. CDR1 and CDR2 from the germline V gene are DFQATT and SNEGSKA (reference sequence). V lost 0 bases, J lost 2 bases, and 9 bases stayed unmatched. CDR3 protein: CSARDGTSGNGQETQYF. DNA of the CDR3: TGCAGTGCTAGAGATGGTACTAGCGGGAATGGGCAAGAGACCCAGTACTTC.

This clonotype occurred a few times. The rearrangement links TRBV7-2 to TRBJ2-1, with 8 positions matching TRBD2. The CDR3 covers 17 residues. V lost 0 bases and J lost 5; bases outside the gene matches: 9. CDR1 and CDR2 (germline): SGHTA, FQGNSA. CDR3 sequence: CASSLAVSSGADNEQFF. CDR3 coding DNA: TGTGCCAGCAGCTTAGCGGTTAGTAGCGGGGCCGACAATGAGCAGTTCTTC.

This clonotype was found many times. The gene calls are TRBV7-2 and TRBJ2-5, with 10 positions matching TRBD2. The CDR3 extends over 15 amino acids. CDR1 is SGHTA, CDR2 FQGNSA, per germline. The J segment lost 3 bases and the V segment lost 4 bases, leaving 5 bases of the junction unmatched. This chain's CDR3 is CASSSSSGGKETQYF. The CDR3 DNA reads as TGTGCCAGCAGCTCCTCTAGCGGGGGAAAAGAGACCCAGTACTTC.

Points on this clonotype: It may be a read error: a sequence one base away is much more abundant. The DNA of the CDR3 is TGTACCAGCAGACCGGGACTCCACAATGAGCAGTTCTTC. This sequence encodes CTSRPGLHNEQFF. V gene TRBV12-3 or TRBV12-4 combines with J gene TRBJ2-1, with D tentatively TRBD2 (6 bases). CDR3 length: 13 amino acids.

The gene calls are TRBV20-1 and TRBJ2-3; D might be TRBD1 (6 bases). The CDR3 runs to 14 residues. Trimming cost V 0 bases and J 5 bases, with 12 bases left between them. The germline gives CDR1 DFQATT, CDR2 SNEGSKA (reference sequence). CDR3 sequence: CSAREGASGDTQYF. The CDR3 coding sequence is TGCAGTGCTAGAGAGGGGGCTTCGGGAGATACGCAGTATTTT.

This clonotype was seen a few times. This sequence joins TRBV7-9 and TRBJ2-1; perhaps TRBD2 as D (5 bases). The germline V gene has CDR1 SEHNR and CDR2 FQNEAQ (reference sequence). The CDR3 has 17 residues. Between the trimmed V and J ends, which lost 6 bases and 4 bases, there was a span of 22 bases. CDR3 bases: TGTGCCAGCAGATCATCCACGTCGGGGATCGGTTACAATGAGCAGTTCTTC. Translation: CASRSSTSGIGYNEQFF.

There are many counts of this clonotype. This sequence joins TRBV12-3 or TRBV12-4 and TRBJ1-5, with D perhaps TRBD1 (5 bases). V dropped 3 bases and J dropped 1 base, with 10 bases sitting between them. The length of the CDR3 is 15 residues. The DNA of the CDR3 is TGTGCCAGCAGTTTTGGGGGGAGAAGCAATCAGCCCCAGCATTTT. Protein sequence: CASSFGGRSNQPQHF.

This clonotype was found many times. The chain joins TRBV30 to TRBJ1-1; D perhaps matches TRBD1 (5 bases). V was trimmed by 3 bases and J by 3 bases, leaving 17 bases between them. CDR1 is GTSNPN and CDR2 is SVGIG in the germline V gene (reference sequence). The CDR3 contains 15 residues. The CDR3 region is CAWRPNLPGDTEAFF. In DNA, the CDR3 is TGTGCCTGGAGGCCTAACCTTCCGGGGGACACTGAAGCTTTCTTT.

This clonotype was recorded at least ten times. The V and J genes are TRBV20-1 and TRBJ2-3, with TRBD1 matching over 9 bases. Unmatched junction bases numbered 6, after V lost 0 bases and J lost 5 bases. There are 15 residues in the CDR3. Germline CDR1 DFQATT, CDR2 SNEGSKA (reference sequence). CDR3: CSARDDRGGRDTQYF. The CDR3 region has the DNA TGCAGTGCTAGAGATGACAGGGGGGGTAGAGATACGCAGTATTTT.

This clonotype has ten or more counts. The rearrangement links TRBV28 to TRBJ2-2, with 10 bases fitting TRBD1. CDR1 and CDR2 (germline): MDHEN, SYDVKM. With V trimmed by 2 bases and J by 5 bases, 5 bases remained unmatched. This CDR3 spans 16 amino acids. The chain's CDR3 is CASSLKGQGRTGELFF. DNA of the CDR3: TGTGCCAGCAGTTTAAAGGGACAGGGGAGGACCGGGGAGCTGTTTTTT.

The chain employs TRBV5-5 and TRBJ2-2, with TRBD1 matching over 9 bases. The CDR3 spans 16 residues. Germline V lookup: CDR1 SGHKS, CDR2 YYEKEE (reference sequence). The trim removed 4 bases at V and 5 bases at J, leaving 9 bases unmatched. The CDR3 nucleotides are TGTGCCAGCAGCACTACCGGGACAGGGAGAACCGGGGAGCTGTTTTTT. Translating it yields CASSTTGTGRTGELFF.